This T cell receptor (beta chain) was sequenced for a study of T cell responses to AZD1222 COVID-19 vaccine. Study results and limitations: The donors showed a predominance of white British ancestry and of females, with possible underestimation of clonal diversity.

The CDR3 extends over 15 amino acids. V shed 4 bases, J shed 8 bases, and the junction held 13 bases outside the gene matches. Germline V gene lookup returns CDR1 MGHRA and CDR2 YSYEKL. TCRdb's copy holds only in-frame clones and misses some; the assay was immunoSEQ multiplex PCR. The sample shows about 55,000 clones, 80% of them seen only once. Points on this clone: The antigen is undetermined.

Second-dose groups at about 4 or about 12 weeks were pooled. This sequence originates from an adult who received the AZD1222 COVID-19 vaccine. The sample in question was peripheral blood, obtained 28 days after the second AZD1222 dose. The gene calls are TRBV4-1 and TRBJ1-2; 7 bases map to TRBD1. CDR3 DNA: TGCGCCAGCAGCCTGGAGGGGGCCAAGGGGGAAGGCTACACCTTC. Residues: CASSLEGAKGEGYTF.